This is a list of T cell receptor beta chains from one sample in a study of human T cells and chemical hapten exposure. TCRdb reprocessed the RACE reads via MiXCR and lists one record per CDR3 protein. The top ten hold roughly 2.3% of the sample, which has about 84,000 distinct CDR3 sequences, about 10% seen once. The sample in question was whole blood, obtained in connection with sensitization to the hapten diphenylcyclopropenone (DPC). Every receptor here comes from a woman in her thirties with alopecia areata. Some clones in this sample may be carry-over from other donors' samples. CDR3s include the opening cysteine and the closing phenylalanine or tryptophan. D genes are given only for firm matches. Some rows have no size entry. The others give once, few or many, or a class for an expanded clone.

J gene: TRBJ1-2
D gene: -
clone size: few
V gene: TRBV29-1
CDR3 DNA: TGCAGCGTTGAAGACCCCAGGGAGTATGGCTACACCTTC
CDR3 protein: CSVEDPREYGYTF

J gene: TRBJ1-2
D gene: TRBD1
clone size: -
V gene: TRBV6-6
CDR3 DNA: TGTGCCAGCAGTTACTCCACCCTGACAGGGGTCTTC
CDR3 protein: CASSYSTLTGVF

J gene: TRBJ1-5
D gene: -
clone size: few
V gene: TRBV6-6
CDR3 DNA: TGTGCCAGCAGATCACGTAAGGGACGGCTAAGCAATCAGCCCCAGCATTTT
CDR3 protein: CASRSRKGRLSNQPQHF

J gene: TRBJ1-4
D gene: -
clone size: few
V gene: TRBV6-5
CDR3 DNA: TGTGCCAGCAGTTACTCCCGTTCCTATAATGAAAAACTGTTTTTT
CDR3 protein: CASSYSRSYNEKLFF

J gene: TRBJ2-3
D gene: -
clone size: few
V gene: TRBV7-2
CDR3 DNA: TGTGCCAGCAGCTTAAGGCGCACAGATACGCAGTATTTT
CDR3 protein: CASSLRRTDTQYF

J gene: TRBJ1-4
D gene: -
clone size: -
V gene: TRBV10-3
CDR3 DNA: TGTGCCATCAGTGGCGGGGGTACTAATGAAAAACTGTTTTTT
CDR3 protein: CAISGGGTNEKLFF

J gene: TRBJ2-1
D gene: TRBD2
clone size: many
V gene: TRBV7-9
CDR3 DNA: TGTGCCAGCAGCTTACCTCAAAGCGGGAGCTACGAGCAGTTCTTC
CDR3 protein: CASSLPQSGSYEQFF

J gene: TRBJ2-7
D gene: -
clone size: -
V gene: TRBV4-3
CDR3 DNA: TGCGCCAGCAGCCAAGATTCTGGGTACGAGCAGTACTTC
CDR3 protein: CASSQDSGYEQYF

J gene: TRBJ1-5
D gene: -
clone size: few
V gene: TRBV18
CDR3 DNA: TGTGCCAGCTCACCCACGGGACAGCCCCAGCATTTT
CDR3 protein: CASSPTGQPQHF

J gene: TRBJ2-5
D gene: TRBD2
clone size: many
V gene: TRBV6-6
CDR3 DNA: TGTGCCAGCAGTTACCAGCTAGCGGGAGAGACCCAGTACTTC
CDR3 protein: CASSYQLAGETQYF

J gene: TRBJ1-1
D gene: TRBD1
clone size: many
V gene: TRBV28
CDR3 DNA: TGTGCCAGCAGCAGATACCAGGGGGGGACTGAAGCTTTCTTT
CDR3 protein: CASSRYQGGTEAFF

J gene: TRBJ2-7
D gene: -
clone size: few
V gene: TRBV6-2/TRBV6-3
CDR3 DNA: TGTGCCAGCAGTTACACAGGTACCTACGAGCAGTACTTC
CDR3 protein: CASSYTGTYEQYF

J gene: TRBJ1-1
D gene: -
clone size: many
V gene: TRBV7-2
CDR3 DNA: TGTGCCAGCAGTATGTCGGGGGCGAGTACTGAAGCTTTCTTT
CDR3 protein: CASSMSGASTEAFF

J gene: TRBJ1-2
D gene: -
clone size: many
V gene: TRBV19
CDR3 DNA: TGTGCCAGTAGCAGGGAGGCCTATGGCTACACCTTC
CDR3 protein: CASSREAYGYTF

J gene: TRBJ1-5
D gene: -
clone size: -
V gene: TRBV19
CDR3 DNA: TGTGCCACTACCTTGAGGGCCAGTGGCAATCAGCCCCAGCATTTT
CDR3 protein: CATTLRASGNQPQHF

J gene: TRBJ1-5
D gene: -
clone size: few
V gene: TRBV19
CDR3 DNA: TGTGCCAGTAGTCTTAGACATGGGAGCGATAGCAATCAGCCCCAGCATTTT
CDR3 protein: CASSLRHGSDSNQPQHF

J gene: TRBJ1-1
D gene: -
clone size: -
V gene: TRBV10-3
CDR3 DNA: TGTGCCATCAGTGAGGGAACGGGAAACACTGAAGCTTTCTTT
CDR3 protein: CAISEGTGNTEAFF

J gene: TRBJ1-1
D gene: -
clone size: many
V gene: TRBV5-6
CDR3 DNA: TGTGCCAGCAGCTTGCTCACCCTGAACACTGAAGCTTTCTTT
CDR3 protein: CASSLLTLNTEAFF

J gene: TRBJ2-2
D gene: -
clone size: few
V gene: TRBV14
CDR3 DNA: TGTGCCAGCAGCCAAGGGCGAGTCCTGGACACCGGGGAGCTGTTTTTT
CDR3 protein: CASSQGRVLDTGELFF

J gene: TRBJ1-1
D gene: TRBD1
clone size: many
V gene: TRBV2
CDR3 DNA: TGTGCCAGCAGGGGACAGGCAAACACTGAAGCTTTCTTT
CDR3 protein: CASRGQANTEAFF

J gene: TRBJ2-1
D gene: -
clone size: many
V gene: TRBV5-1
CDR3 DNA: TGCGCCAGCAGCTTGGACCCGTACAATGAGCAGTTCTTC
CDR3 protein: CASSLDPYNEQFF

J gene: TRBJ2-1
D gene: TRBD2
clone size: many
V gene: TRBV20-1
CDR3 DNA: TGCAGTGCTAGTAACCCTAGCGGGAACAATGAGCAGTTCTTC
CDR3 protein: CSASNPSGNNEQFF

J gene: TRBJ2-7
D gene: -
clone size: -
V gene: TRBV7-2
CDR3 DNA: TGTGCCAGCAGCACGACCGGGACTGGGGTTTCCTACGAGCAGTACTTC
CDR3 protein: CASSTTGTGVSYEQYF

J gene: TRBJ2-3
D gene: -
clone size: many
V gene: TRBV29-1
CDR3 DNA: TGCAGCGTTGTAGGCGGGGTTCGGGATACGCAGTATTTT
CDR3 protein: CSVVGGVRDTQYF

J gene: TRBJ1-1
D gene: -
clone size: many
V gene: TRBV28
CDR3 DNA: TGTGCCGCGGGAGGTATAAACACTGAAGCTTTCTTT
CDR3 protein: CAAGGINTEAFF

J gene: TRBJ2-1
D gene: -
clone size: -
V gene: TRBV4-3
CDR3 DNA: TGCGCCAGCAGCCAAGATGGGAACCCCAGCTCCTACAATGAGCAGTTCTTC
CDR3 protein: CASSQDGNPSSYNEQFF

J gene: TRBJ1-4
D gene: -
clone size: many
V gene: TRBV12-3/TRBV12-4
CDR3 DNA: TGTGCCAGCAGCTCGGGACCGACGGGAGTGTTTTTT
CDR3 protein: CASSSGPTGVFF

J gene: TRBJ2-2
D gene: -
clone size: many
V gene: TRBV11-2
CDR3 DNA: TGTGCCAGCAGCTTGGGACGTACGAACACCGGGGAGCTGTTTTTT
CDR3 protein: CASSLGRTNTGELFF

J gene: TRBJ2-1
D gene: -
clone size: -
V gene: TRBV28
CDR3 DNA: TGTGCCAGCAGTTTGGTAAATGAGCAGTTCTTC
CDR3 protein: CASSLVNEQFF

J gene: TRBJ2-3
D gene: -
clone size: -
V gene: TRBV29-1
CDR3 DNA: TGCAGCGTTAGAACGGAATCTACCACAGATACGCAGTATTTT
CDR3 protein: CSVRTESTTDTQYF

J gene: TRBJ1-4
D gene: -
clone size: few
V gene: TRBV5-6
CDR3 DNA: TGTGCCAGCAGCTTGGGCCTCTTCAATGAAAAACTGTTTTTT
CDR3 protein: CASSLGLFNEKLFF

J gene: TRBJ2-3
D gene: -
clone size: -
V gene: TRBV4-3
CDR3 DNA: TGCGCCAGCAGCCAAGGGGGCAGCCCTCGCGATACGCAGTATTTT
CDR3 protein: CASSQGGSPRDTQYF

J gene: TRBJ2-1
D gene: -
clone size: -
V gene: TRBV10-3
CDR3 DNA: TGTGCCATCAGTCCCGGTGGGTACAATGAGCAGTTCTTC
CDR3 protein: CAISPGGYNEQFF

J gene: TRBJ2-7
D gene: -
clone size: -
V gene: TRBV20-1
CDR3 DNA: TGCAGTGTCTCTAGGGGGAATTCCTACGAGCAGTACTTC
CDR3 protein: CSVSRGNSYEQYF

J gene: TRBJ2-5
D gene: TRBD1
clone size: many
V gene: TRBV9
CDR3 DNA: TGTGCCAGCAGCGTAGCAGCCCGGGACAGGGGCGAGACCCAGTACTTC
CDR3 protein: CASSVAARDRGETQYF

J gene: TRBJ2-1
D gene: -
clone size: -
V gene: TRBV11-2
CDR3 DNA: TGTGCCAGCAGCTTAGATTCCACGGGATCGGTTGAGCAGTTCTTC
CDR3 protein: CASSLDSTGSVEQFF

J gene: TRBJ2-5
D gene: TRBD2
clone size: many
V gene: TRBV3-1
CDR3 DNA: TGTGCCAGCAGCCCTGGGAGAAGACTAGCGGGGGCGGAGACCCAGTACTTC
CDR3 protein: CASSPGRRLAGAETQYF

J gene: TRBJ1-1
D gene: -
clone size: many
V gene: TRBV27
CDR3 DNA: TGTGCCAGCAGTTTGAAGCGGGGGAGCACTGAAGCTTTCTTT
CDR3 protein: CASSLKRGSTEAFF

J gene: TRBJ2-7
D gene: TRBD2
clone size: many
V gene: TRBV12-3/TRBV12-4
CDR3 DNA: TGTGCCAGCAGTCCTAGCGGTTCCCCAACCCACGAGCAGTACTTC
CDR3 protein: CASSPSGSPTHEQYF

J gene: TRBJ2-5
D gene: TRBD1
clone size: many
V gene: TRBV6-6
CDR3 DNA: TGTGCCAGCAGTTACTCCCGGACAGGGACACAAGAGACCCAGTACTTC
CDR3 protein: CASSYSRTGTQETQYF

J gene: TRBJ1-5
D gene: -
clone size: -
V gene: TRBV12-5
CDR3 DNA: TGTGCTAGTGGTTTGATGGTTGGCAGTTCTAACAATCAGCCCCAGCATTTT
CDR3 protein: CASGLMVGSSNNQPQHF

J gene: TRBJ1-4
D gene: -
clone size: many
V gene: TRBV19
CDR3 DNA: TGTGCCAGTAGTAACGCGGACAGCCTAGATGAAAAACTGTTTTTT
CDR3 protein: CASSNADSLDEKLFF

J gene: TRBJ1-5
D gene: TRBD1
clone size: many
V gene: TRBV5-6
CDR3 DNA: TGTGCCAGCAGCGGTGGGACAGGGGATCAGCCCCAGCATTTT
CDR3 protein: CASSGGTGDQPQHF

J gene: TRBJ2-3
D gene: -
clone size: many
V gene: TRBV11-2
CDR3 DNA: TGTGCCAGCAGCCGTGGACTCCTACGCACAGATACGCAGTATTTT
CDR3 protein: CASSRGLLRTDTQYF

J gene: TRBJ1-2
D gene: -
clone size: -
V gene: TRBV4-1
CDR3 DNA: TGCGCCAGCAGCCAAGTCAGCGGGGACGGCTACACCTTC
CDR3 protein: CASSQVSGDGYTF